The TCR beta chain under discussion was sequenced for a study of T cell repertoires in cytomegalovirus infection. Study in general: Based on public TCR beta signatures, there were indications of CMV infection and of a matching HLA type. Findings and caveats of the study: What dominated the ex vivo response were HLA-C-restricted CMV-specific TCR beta clonotypes. Carriage of CMV together with the relevant HLA was identifiable through cumulative public TCR beta family frequency.

This clonotype came up many times. Its target is not known. V lost 5 bases, J lost 2 bases, and 13 bases lay in between. The CDR3 has 14 amino acids. Per germline, CDR1 SGHTA and CDR2 FQGTGA. TCRdb analysed the reads with MiXCR anew, one entry per CDR3 protein. The sample lists about 260,000 distinct CDR3 sequences; roughly an eighth were seen once. The source of this sequence is a human donor in good health (CMV status not recorded). Some clones in this sample may be carry-over from other donors' samples. This chain links TRBV7-3 with TRBJ2-7; D is uncertain. The sample taken for sequencing was PBMCs. This CDR3 is CASSPTRTAYEQYF. The CDR3 bases are TGTGCCAGCAGCCCTACCCGTACAGCCTACGAGCAGTACTTC. The full variable domain, its missing parts supplied by reference TRBV7-3 and TRBJ2-7, is GAGVSQTPSNKVTEKGKYVELRCDPISGHTALYWYRQSLGQGPEFLIYFQGTGAADDSGLPNDRFFAVRPEGSVSTLKIQRTERGDSAVYLCASSPTRTAYEQYFGPGTRLTVT.